The present T cell receptor (beta chain) was sequenced within a study of OX40 agonist ivuxolimab in advanced cancers. Study overall: Dose-escalation patients had hepatocellular carcinoma, melanoma, renal cell or head and neck cancer.

Study results and caveats: Some nonresponders additionally presented with little normalized T-cell clonal expansion. With doses of 0.1-3.0 mg/kg, partial responders showed among the lowest clonal expansion.

Of note for this clone: Its matching antigen is unknown.

Assay used: immunoSEQ multiplex PCR; TCRdb lists only in-frame clones, some missing. There are 70,000 to 95,000 clones in the sample; more than 75% occur only once, and 6.2% lies in the top ten. The CDR3 consists of 13 residues. Deletions cut 11 bases from V and 5 bases from J, with 18 bases between. CDR1 is SEHNR, CDR2 FQNEAQ, per germline (reference sequence). This clonotype was sampled from an adult with an advanced solid tumor such as melanoma, head and neck, liver or kidney cancer. The material sequenced was CD4+ or CD8+ T cells sorted from blood, taken in a trial of the OX40 agonist ivuxolimab. This chain links TRBV7-9 with TRBJ2-5, with D perhaps matching TRBD2 (5 bases). The CDR3 spells CAEQRSGSETQYF. The DNA of the CDR3 is TGTGCCGAGCAACGGTCTGGGAGTGAGACCCAGTACTTC.